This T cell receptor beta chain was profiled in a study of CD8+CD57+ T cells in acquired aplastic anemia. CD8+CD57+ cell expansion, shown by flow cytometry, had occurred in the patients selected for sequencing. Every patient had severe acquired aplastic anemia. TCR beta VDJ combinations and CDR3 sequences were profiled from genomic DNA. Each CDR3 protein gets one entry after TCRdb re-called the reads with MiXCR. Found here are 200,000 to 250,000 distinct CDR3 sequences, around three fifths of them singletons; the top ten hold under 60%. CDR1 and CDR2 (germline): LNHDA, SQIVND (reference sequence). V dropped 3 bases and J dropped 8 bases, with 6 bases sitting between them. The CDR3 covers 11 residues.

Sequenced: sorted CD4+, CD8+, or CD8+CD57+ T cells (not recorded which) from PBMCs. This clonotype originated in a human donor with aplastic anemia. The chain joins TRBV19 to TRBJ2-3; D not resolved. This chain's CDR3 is CASSIAGTQYF. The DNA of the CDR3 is TGTGCCAGTAGTATTGCTGGTACGCAGTATTTT.